Below, 5 T cell receptor beta chains from the same sample are listed, as sequenced in a study of T cells in Graves' hyperthyroidism and ophthalmopathy. Using RNA transcripts as the source, TCR beta CDR3 regions were amplified. The primer set for the first-round RT-PCR of the TCR CDR3 was HTBI. TCRdb recomputed calls from the multiplex PCR reads with MiXCR, one row per CDR3 protein. Of some 270,000 distinct CDR3 sequences listed, roughly 15% were seen once; the top ten hold roughly 8%. Material: blood. These receptors all stem from a woman aged 30 to 39 with Graves' hyperthyroidism that later progressed to Graves' ophthalmopathy.

This chain connects TRBV18 to TRBJ1-3; TRBD1 might be the D (5 bases). The CDR3 is made up of 15 amino acids. Trimming stripped 6 bases from V and 2 bases from J, with 14 bases between. Germline V lookup: CDR1 KGHSH, CDR2 LQKENI. Here the CDR3 reads CASSLQAPPGNTIYF. The CDR3 DNA is TGTGCCAGCTCCTTACAGGCCCCCCCTGGAAACACCATATATTTT.

This clonotype was detected many times. V usage is TRBV27 and J usage is TRBJ1-1; D unclear. CDR3 length: 13 residues. The germline V gene encodes CDR1 MNHEY and CDR2 SMNVEV (reference sequence). V lost 6 bases, J lost 1 base, and 9 bases lay in between. The CDR3 sequence: CASSLGPNTEAFF. CDR3 nucleotides: TGTGCCAGCAGCTTGGGTCCGAACACTGAAGCTTTCTTT.

This clonotype appeared many times. V gene TRBV15 combines with J gene TRBJ2-5; D is uncertain. Germline-derived CDR1 and CDR2 are LNHNV and YYDKDF (reference sequence). V was cut by 5 bases and J by 7 bases, with 14 bases left in between. The CDR3 loop spans 13 amino acids. CDR3 bases: TGTGCCACCAGCCGTGACCAAGGGTGGACCCAGTACTTC. Its translation: CATSRDQGWTQYF.

This clonotype was counted between two and nine times. The CDR3 is CATKKAGNTEAFF. For the CDR3, the DNA is TGTGCCACCAAAAAAGCAGGGAACACTGAAGCTTTCTTT. This chain links TRBV19 with TRBJ1-1; D gene uncertain. The CDR3 consists of 13 residues. Germline CDR1 LNHDA, CDR2 SQIVND (reference sequence). V lost 10 bases and J lost 1, with 13 bases in between. The full variable domain, with the rest looked up from reference TRBV19 and TRBJ1-1, is DGGITQSPKYLFRKEGQNVTLSCEQNLNHDAMYWYRQDPGQGLRLIYYSQIVNDFQKGDIAEGYSVSREKKESFPLTVTSAQKNPTAFYLCATKKAGNTEAFFGQGTRLTVV.

This clonotype was detected ten times or more. J is TRBJ2-3 and V is TRBV7-6; 8 bases match TRBD2. Per the germline V gene, CDR1 is SGHVS and CDR2 is FNYEAQ. V gave up 5 bases and J gave up 3 bases; unmatched junction bases: 7. The CDR3 sequence is 15 residues long. The CDR3 protein is CASSQQTSATDTQYF. DNA of the CDR3: TGTGCCAGCAGCCAGCAGACTAGCGCGACAGATACGCAGTATTTT.